Listed below are T cell receptor beta chains from one sample, sequenced in a study of cytomegalovirus exposure and HLA in healthy donors. Only in-frame clones appear in the TCRdb table, and some are missing; sequencing was by immunoSEQ multiplex PCR. The sample contains over 70,000 clones, about 70% of which appear only once. What was sequenced was PBMCs. The receptors here all came from a woman between 50 and 59 years old in good health and CMV-seropositive. Both conserved end residues are trimmed from each CDR3.

TRBV25-1,ASSGGLAGNTDTQY
TRBV10-2,ASSVSSSGVVTQY
TRBV10-3,AISDGGDQPQH
TRBV30,AWNLGSGSNQPQH
TRBV18,ASSPPGGQRNEQY
TRBV10-3,AISDAGENTDTQY
TRBV18,ASSPRPDTSGNTIY
TRBV9,ASSGQDSGNTIY
TRBV28,ASRMRVLGEQF
TRBV19,ASKITSGETQY
TRBV7-2,ASSLVGAGGMNTEAF
TRBV28,ASSLRQGFGVGLRY
TRBV28,ASSPGTGRVYGYT
TRBV5-1,ATSGTGGYMNTQY
TRBV27,ASSLSRGGTEAF
TRBV4-1,ASSPEKGGKSNQPQH